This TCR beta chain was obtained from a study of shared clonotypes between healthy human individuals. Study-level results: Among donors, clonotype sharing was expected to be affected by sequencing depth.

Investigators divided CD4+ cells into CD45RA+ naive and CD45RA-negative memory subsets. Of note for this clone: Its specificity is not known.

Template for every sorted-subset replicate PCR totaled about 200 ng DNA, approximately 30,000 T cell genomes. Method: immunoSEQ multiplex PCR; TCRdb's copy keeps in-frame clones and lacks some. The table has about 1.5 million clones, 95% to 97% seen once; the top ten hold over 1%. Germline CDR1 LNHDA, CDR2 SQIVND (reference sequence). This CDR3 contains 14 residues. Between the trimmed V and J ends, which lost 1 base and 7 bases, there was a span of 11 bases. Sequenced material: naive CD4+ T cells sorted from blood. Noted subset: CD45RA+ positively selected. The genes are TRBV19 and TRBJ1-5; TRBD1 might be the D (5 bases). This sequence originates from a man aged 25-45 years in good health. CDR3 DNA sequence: TGTGCCAGTAGTATAGCATTTCGGGGGCAGCCCCAGCATTTT. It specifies CASSIAFRGQPQHF.